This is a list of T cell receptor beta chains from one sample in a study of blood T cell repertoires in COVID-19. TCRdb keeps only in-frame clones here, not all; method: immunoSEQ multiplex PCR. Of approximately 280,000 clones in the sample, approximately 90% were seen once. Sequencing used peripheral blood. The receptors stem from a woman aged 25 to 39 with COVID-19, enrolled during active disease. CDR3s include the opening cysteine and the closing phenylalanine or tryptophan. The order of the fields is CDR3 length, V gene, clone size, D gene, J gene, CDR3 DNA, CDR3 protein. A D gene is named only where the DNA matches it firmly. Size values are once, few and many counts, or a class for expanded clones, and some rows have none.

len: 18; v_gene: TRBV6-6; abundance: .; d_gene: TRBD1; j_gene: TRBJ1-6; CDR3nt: TGTGCCAGCAGTCTCTCCCCAGGGGGTGAGTGGAATAATTCACCCCTCCACTTT; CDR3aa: CASSLSPGGEWNNSPLHF
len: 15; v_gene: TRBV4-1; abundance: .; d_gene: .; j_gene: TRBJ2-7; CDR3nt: TGCGCCAGCAGCACCCAGCGAGCCGGGTCCTACGAGCAGTACTTC; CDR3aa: CASSTQRAGSYEQYF
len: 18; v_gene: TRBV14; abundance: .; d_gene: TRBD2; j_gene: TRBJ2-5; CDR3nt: TGTGCCAGCAGCCGGGCGCCAGGTGGTAGCGGGACGCAAGAGACCCAGTACTTC; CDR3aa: CASSRAPGGSGTQETQYF
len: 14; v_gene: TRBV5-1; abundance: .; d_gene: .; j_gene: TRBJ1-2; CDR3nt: TGCGCCAGCGCGGCTGACAGCACTAACTATGGCTACACCTTC; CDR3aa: CASAADSTNYGYTF
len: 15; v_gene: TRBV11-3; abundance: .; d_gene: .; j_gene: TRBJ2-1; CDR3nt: TGTGCCACTTCGGCGGAGGGCCTATCCTACAATGAGCAGTTCTTC; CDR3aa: CATSAEGLSYNEQFF
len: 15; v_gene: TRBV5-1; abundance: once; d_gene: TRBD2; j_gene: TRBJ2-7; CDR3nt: TGCGCCAGCAGCTTGTCCTTAGGCAAGCGGGGCGAGCAGTACTTC; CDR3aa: CASSLSLGKRGEQYF
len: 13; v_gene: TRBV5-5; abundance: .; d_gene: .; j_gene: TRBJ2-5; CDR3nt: TGTGCCAGCAGCTTATGGCTCCAAGAGACCCAGTACTTC; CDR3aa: CASSLWLQETQYF
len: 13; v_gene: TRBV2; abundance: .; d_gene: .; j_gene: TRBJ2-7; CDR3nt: TGTGCCAGCAGACCCCCCACAGGGTGGGAGCAGTACTTC; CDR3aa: CASRPPTGWEQYF
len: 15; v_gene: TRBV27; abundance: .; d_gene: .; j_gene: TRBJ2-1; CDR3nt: TGTGCCAGCAGTTTATCTATAGGCGGCGTGGGTGAGCAGTTCTTC; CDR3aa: CASSLSIGGVGEQFF
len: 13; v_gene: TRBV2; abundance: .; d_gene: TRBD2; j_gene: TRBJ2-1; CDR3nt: TGTGCCAGTGCAGGCGGGAGGAATATTGAGCAGTTCTTC; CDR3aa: CASAGGRNIEQFF
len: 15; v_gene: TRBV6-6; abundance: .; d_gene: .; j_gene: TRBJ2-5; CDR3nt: TGTGCCAGCAGTTCCCTTTTGGGGGCGGGAGAGACCCAGTACTTC; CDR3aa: CASSSLLGAGETQYF
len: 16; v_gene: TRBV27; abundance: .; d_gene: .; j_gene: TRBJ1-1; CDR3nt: TGTGCCAGCAGCTCTATTTTTAGGAGCGGAACGACTGAAGCTTTCTTT; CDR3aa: CASSSIFRSGTTEAFF
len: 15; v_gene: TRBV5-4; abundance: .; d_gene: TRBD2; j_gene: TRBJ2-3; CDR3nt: TGTGCCAGCAGCTTTTGGTCTAGCGGGACAGATACGCAGTATTTT; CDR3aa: CASSFWSSGTDTQYF
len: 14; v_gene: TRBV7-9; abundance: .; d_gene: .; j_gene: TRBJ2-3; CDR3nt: TGTGCCAGCAGCTTAATAGGACAGACAAATACGCAGTATTTT; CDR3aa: CASSLIGQTNTQYF
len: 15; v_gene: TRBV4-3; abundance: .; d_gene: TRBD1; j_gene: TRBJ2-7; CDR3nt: TGCGCCAGCAGCCAGGGAACAGGGGGTTACTACGAGCAGTACTTC; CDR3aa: CASSQGTGGYYEQYF
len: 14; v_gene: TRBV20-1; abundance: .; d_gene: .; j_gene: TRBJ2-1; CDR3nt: TGCAGTGCTAGTCGCGGGGCTGACTACAATGAGCAGTTCTTC; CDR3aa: CSASRGADYNEQFF
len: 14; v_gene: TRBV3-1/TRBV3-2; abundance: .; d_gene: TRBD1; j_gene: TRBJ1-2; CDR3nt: TGTGCCAGCAGCCCGACAGGGGGCTCCTATGGCTACACCTTC; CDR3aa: CASSPTGGSYGYTF
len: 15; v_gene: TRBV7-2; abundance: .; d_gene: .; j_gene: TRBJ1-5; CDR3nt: TGTGCCAGCAGCTGGCTTGGGGCGAGCAATCAGCCCCAGCATTTT; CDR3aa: CASSWLGASNQPQHF
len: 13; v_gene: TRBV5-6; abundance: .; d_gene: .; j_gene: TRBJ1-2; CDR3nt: TGTGCCAGCAGCTTGGCGAATCCCGGGGGCTACACCTTC; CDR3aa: CASSLANPGGYTF
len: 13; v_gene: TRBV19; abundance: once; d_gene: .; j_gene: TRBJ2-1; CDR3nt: TGTGCCAGTAGCGTCCTAGCCCGCAATGAGCAGTTCTTC; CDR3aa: CASSVLARNEQFF
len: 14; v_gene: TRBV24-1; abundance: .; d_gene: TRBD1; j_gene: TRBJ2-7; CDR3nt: TGTGCCACCAGTGGGCACAGGGGGAAGTACGAGCAGTACTTC; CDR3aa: CATSGHRGKYEQYF
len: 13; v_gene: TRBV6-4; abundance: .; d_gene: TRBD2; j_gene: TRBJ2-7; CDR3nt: TGTGCCAGCTCCCGACTAGCGGGGGACGAGCAGTACTTC; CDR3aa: CASSRLAGDEQYF
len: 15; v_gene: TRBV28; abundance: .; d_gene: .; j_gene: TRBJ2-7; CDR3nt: TGTGCCAGCAGGTCGAGACTAGTTCCAAACTACGAGCAGTACTTC; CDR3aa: CASRSRLVPNYEQYF
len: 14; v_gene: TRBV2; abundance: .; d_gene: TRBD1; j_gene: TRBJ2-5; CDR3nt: TGTGCCAGCAGTCAGGGGGCTTCGGGGGAGACCCAGTACTTC; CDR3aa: CASSQGASGETQYF
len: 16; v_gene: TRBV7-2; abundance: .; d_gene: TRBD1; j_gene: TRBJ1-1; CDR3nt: TGTGCCAGCAGCTTAGAGAGGGGGCTAGGGAACACTGAAGCTTTCTTT; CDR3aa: CASSLERGLGNTEAFF
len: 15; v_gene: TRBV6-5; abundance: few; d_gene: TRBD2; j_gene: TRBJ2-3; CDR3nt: TGTGCCAGCAGTTACCGCGGGGGGAACACAGATACGCAGTATTTT; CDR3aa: CASSYRGGNTDTQYF
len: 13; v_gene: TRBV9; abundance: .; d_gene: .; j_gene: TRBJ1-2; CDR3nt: TGTGCCAGCAGCCTACGAGATGGCTATGGCTACACCTTC; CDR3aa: CASSLRDGYGYTF
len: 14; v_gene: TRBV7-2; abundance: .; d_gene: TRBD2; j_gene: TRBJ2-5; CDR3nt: TGTGCCAGCAGTCGGACTAGCGGAAAAGAGACCCAGTACTTC; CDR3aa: CASSRTSGKETQYF
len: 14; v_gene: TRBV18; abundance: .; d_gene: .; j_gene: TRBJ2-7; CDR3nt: TGTGCCAGCTCACCAAGCGTCAGGGGAGCTGAGCAGTACTTC; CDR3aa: CASSPSVRGAEQYF
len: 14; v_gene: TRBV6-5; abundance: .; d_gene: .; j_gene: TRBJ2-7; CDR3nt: TGTGCCAGCAGTTACACCACCGGGACCTACGAGCAGTACTTC; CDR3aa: CASSYTTGTYEQYF
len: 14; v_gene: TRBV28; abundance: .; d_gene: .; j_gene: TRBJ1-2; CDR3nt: TGTGCCAGCAGTTTTAGGGGGGGCAACTATGGCTACACCTTC; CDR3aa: CASSFRGGNYGYTF
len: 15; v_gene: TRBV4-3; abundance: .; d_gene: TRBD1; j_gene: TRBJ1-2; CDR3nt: TGCGCCAGCAGCCCCGTTTTGGGACAGGGTAACGGCTACACCTTC; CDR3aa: CASSPVLGQGNGYTF
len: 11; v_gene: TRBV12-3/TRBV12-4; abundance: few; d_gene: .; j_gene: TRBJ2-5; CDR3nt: TGTGCCAGCAGCGTCGTTGAGACCCAGTACTTC; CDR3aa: CASSVVETQYF
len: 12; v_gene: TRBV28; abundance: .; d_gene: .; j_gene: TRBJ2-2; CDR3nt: TGTGCCAGCAGTTTAAATCCGAGGCGTTTGTTTTTT; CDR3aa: CASSLNPRRLFF
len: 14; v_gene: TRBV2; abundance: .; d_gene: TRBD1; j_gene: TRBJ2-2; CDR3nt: TGTGCCAGCAGTGAACAGGGGGCCTTCGGGGAGCTGTTTTTT; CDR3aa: CASSEQGAFGELFF
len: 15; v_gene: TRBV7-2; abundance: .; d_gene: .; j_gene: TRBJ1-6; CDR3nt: TGTGCCAGCAGCTTGGAGAGCTCCTATAATTCACCCCTCCACTTT; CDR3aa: CASSLESSYNSPLHF
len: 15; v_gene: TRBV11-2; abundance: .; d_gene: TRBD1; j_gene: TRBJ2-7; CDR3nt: TGTGCCAGCAGCTCAGTACAGGGGATCTCCTACGAGCAGTACTTC; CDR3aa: CASSSVQGISYEQYF
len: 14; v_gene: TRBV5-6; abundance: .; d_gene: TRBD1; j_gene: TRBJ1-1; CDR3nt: TGTGCCAGCAGCCAGGGACAGGGTTTCGCTGAAGCTTTCTTT; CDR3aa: CASSQGQGFAEAFF
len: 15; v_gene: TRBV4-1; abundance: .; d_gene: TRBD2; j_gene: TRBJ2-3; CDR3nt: TGCGCCAGCAGCCAAGGGGCGGGAGGCACAGATACGCAGTATTTT; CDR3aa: CASSQGAGGTDTQYF
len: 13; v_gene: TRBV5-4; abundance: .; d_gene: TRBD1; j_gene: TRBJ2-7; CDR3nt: TGTGCCAGCAGCTCACCAGGGGGCTACGAGCAGTACTTC; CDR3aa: CASSSPGGYEQYF
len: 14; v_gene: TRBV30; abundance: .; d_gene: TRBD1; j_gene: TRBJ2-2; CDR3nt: TGTGCCTGGAAGGCCAGGGGGCGCACCGGGGAGCTGTTTTTT; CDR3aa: CAWKARGRTGELFF
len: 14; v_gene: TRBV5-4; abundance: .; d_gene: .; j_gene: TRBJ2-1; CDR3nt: TGTGCCAGTTCGCCCGGGACTTCCTACAATGAGCAGTTCTTC; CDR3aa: CASSPGTSYNEQFF
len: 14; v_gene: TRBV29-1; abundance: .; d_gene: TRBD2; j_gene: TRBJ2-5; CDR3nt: TGCAGCGTTGAAGAGGGGGATTCGCGGGAGAGCCAGTACTTC; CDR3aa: CSVEEGDSRESQYF
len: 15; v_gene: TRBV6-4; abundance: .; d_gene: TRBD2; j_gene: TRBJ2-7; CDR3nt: TGTGCCAGCAGTGTGGAAGCGGGACCGACCTACGAGCAGTACTTC; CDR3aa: CASSVEAGPTYEQYF
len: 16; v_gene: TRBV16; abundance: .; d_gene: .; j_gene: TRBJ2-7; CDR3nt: TGTGCCAGCAGCCAAACAGACAGGTCCCCCTCCTACGAGCAGTACTTC; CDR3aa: CASSQTDRSPSYEQYF
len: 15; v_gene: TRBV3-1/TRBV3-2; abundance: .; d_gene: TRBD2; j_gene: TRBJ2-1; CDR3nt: TGTGCCAGCAGCCAAGAGCCCCGAGGAGCGGGGAACCAGTTCTTC; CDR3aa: CASSQEPRGAGNQFF
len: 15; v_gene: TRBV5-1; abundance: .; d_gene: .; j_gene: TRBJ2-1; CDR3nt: TGCGCCAGCAGCTTGGCTTGGACTGGGTACAATGAGCAGTTCTTC; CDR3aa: CASSLAWTGYNEQFF
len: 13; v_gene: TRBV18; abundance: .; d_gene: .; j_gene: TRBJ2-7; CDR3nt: TGTGCCAGCTCCCGAGGTGACCTCCGCGAGCAGTACTTC; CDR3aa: CASSRGDLREQYF
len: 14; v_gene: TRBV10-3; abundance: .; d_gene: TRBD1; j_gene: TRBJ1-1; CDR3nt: TGTGCCATCAGTGGGGGACAGGGGTCCACTGAAGCTTTCTTT; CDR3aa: CAISGGQGSTEAFF
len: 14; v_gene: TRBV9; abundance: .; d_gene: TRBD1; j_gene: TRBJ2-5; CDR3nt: TGTGCCAGCAGCGCGGGACAGGGTCGAGAGACCCAGTACTTC; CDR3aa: CASSAGQGRETQYF
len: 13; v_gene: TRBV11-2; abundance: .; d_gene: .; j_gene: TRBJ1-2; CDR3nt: TGTGCCAGCAGCCCAGGGGCCGGCTATGGCTACACCTTC; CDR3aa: CASSPGAGYGYTF
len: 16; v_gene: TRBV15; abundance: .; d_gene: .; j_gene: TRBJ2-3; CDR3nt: TGTGCCACCAGCGGCGGACAGATCCCCGAACCAGATACGCAGTATTTT; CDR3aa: CATSGGQIPEPDTQYF
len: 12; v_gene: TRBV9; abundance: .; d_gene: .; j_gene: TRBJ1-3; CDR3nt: TGTGCCAGCAGCCCCGGTAGAAACACCATATATTTT; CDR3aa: CASSPGRNTIYF
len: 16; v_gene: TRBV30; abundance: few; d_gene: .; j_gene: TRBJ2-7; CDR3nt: TGTGCCTGGAGTGACCCCTTCAGGGGGGAGGTCCACGAGCAGTACTTC; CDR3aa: CAWSDPFRGEVHEQYF
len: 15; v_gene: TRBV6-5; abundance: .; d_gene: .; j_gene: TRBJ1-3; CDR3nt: TGTGCCAGCAGCCAAACAGGCTTCTCTGGAAACACCATATATTTT; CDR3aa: CASSQTGFSGNTIYF
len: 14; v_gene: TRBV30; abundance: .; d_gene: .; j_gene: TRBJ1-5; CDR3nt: TGTGCCTGGAGTGTATCAGGGTCGAATCAGCCCCAGCATTTT; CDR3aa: CAWSVSGSNQPQHF
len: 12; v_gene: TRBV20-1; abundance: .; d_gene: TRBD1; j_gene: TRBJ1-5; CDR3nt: TGCAGTGCTAGTAGGGGGCATCAGCCCCAGCATTTT; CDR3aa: CSASRGHQPQHF
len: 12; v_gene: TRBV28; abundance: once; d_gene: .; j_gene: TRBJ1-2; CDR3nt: TGTGCCAGCACCTCAGGGTTAGGAGGCTACACCTTC; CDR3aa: CASTSGLGGYTF
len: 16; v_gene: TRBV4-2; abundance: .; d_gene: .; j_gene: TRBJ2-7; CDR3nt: TGTGCCAGCAGCCAAGGTGGAGCCGATAGCTCCTACGAGCAGTACTTC; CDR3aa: CASSQGGADSSYEQYF
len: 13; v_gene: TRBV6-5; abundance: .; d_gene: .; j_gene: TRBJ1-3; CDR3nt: TGTGCCAGCAGTTTTTCCCCCGGGAACACCATATATTTT; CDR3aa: CASSFSPGNTIYF